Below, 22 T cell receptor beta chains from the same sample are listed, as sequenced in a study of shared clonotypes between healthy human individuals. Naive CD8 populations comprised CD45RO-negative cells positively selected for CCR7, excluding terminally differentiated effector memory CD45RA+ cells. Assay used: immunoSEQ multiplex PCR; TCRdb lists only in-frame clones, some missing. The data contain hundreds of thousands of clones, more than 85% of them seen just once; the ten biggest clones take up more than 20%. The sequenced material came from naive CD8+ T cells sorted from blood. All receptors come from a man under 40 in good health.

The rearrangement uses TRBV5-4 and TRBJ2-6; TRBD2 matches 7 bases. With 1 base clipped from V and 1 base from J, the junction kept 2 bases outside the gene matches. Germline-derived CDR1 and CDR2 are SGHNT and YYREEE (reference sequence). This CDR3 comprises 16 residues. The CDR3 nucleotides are TGTGCCAGCAGCTTGCTCGGGGGGTCTGGGGCCAACGTCCTGACTTTC. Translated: CASSLLGGSGANVLTF.

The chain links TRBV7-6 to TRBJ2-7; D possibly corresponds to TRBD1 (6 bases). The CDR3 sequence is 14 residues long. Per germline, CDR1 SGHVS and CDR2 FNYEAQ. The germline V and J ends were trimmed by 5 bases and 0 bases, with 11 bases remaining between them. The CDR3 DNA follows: TGTGCCAGCAGCCTTCAGGGGAGCTCCTACGAGCAGTACTTC. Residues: CASSLQGSSYEQYF.

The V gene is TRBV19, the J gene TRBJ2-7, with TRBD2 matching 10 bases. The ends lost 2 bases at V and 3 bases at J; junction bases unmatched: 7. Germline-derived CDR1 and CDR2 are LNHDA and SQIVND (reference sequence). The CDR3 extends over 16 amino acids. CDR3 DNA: TGTGCCAGTAGTATACTTGCGGCTAGCGGGAGCTACGAGCAGTACTTC. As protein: CASSILAASGSYEQYF.

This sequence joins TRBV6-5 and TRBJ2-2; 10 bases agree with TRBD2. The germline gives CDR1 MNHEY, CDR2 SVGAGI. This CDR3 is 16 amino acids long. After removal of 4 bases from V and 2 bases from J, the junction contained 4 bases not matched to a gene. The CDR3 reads CASSWRLAGNTGELFF. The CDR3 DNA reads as TGTGCCAGCAGTTGGAGACTAGCGGGCAACACCGGGGAGCTGTTTTTT.

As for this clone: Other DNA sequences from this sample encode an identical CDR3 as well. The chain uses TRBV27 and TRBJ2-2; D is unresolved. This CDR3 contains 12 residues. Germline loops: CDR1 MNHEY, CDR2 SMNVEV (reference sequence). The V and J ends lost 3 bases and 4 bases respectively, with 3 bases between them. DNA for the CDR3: TGTGCCAGCAGTTTCCTCACCGGGGAGCTGTTTTTT. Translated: CASSFLTGELFF.

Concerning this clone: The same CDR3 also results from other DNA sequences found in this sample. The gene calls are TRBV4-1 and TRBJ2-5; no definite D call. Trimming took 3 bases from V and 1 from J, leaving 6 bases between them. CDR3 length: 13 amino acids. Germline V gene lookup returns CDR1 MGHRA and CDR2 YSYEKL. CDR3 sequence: CASSQGLQETQYF. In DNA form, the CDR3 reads TGCGCCAGCAGCCAGGGCCTCCAAGAGACCCAGTACTTC.

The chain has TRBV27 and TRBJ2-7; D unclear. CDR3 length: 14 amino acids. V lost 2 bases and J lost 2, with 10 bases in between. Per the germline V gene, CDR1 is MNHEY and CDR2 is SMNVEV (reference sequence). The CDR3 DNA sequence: TGTGCCAGCAGTTTAGGGGTAGCTACCTACGAGCAGTACTTC. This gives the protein CASSLGVATYEQYF.

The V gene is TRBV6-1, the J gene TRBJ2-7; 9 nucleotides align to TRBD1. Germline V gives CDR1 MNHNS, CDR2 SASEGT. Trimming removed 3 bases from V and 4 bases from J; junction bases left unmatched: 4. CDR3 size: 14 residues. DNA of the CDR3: TGTGCCAGCAGTGACACAGGGACAGGGTACGAGCAGTACTTC. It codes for CASSDTGTGYEQYF.

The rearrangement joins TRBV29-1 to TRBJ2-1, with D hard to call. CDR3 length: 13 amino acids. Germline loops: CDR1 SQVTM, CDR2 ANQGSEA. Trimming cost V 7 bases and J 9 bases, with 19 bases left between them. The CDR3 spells CSEQSTETGEQFF. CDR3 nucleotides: TGCAGCGAGCAATCGACGGAGACGGGTGAGCAGTTCTTC.

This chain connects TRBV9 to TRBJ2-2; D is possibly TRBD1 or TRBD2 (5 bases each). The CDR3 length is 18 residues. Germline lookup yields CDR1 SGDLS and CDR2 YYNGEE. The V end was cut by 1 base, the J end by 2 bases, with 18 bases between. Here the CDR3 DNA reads TGTGCCAGCAGCGTATTAGGGAGTGTCAGGGTCAACACCGGGGAGCTGTTTTTT. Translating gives CASSVLGSVRVNTGELFF. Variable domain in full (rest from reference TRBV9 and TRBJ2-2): DSGVTQTPKHLITATGQRVTLRCSPRSGDLSVYWYQQSLDQGLQFLIQYYNGEERAKGNILERFSAQQFPDLHSELNLSSLELGDSALYFCASSVLGSVRVNTGELFFGEGSRLTVL.

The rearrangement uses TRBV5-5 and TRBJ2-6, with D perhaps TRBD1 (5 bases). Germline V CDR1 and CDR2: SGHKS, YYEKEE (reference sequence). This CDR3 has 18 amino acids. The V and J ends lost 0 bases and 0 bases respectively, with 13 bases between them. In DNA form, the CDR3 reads TGTGCCAGCAGCTTGGAACAGACAGCTAGCTCTGGGGCCAACGTCCTGACTTTC. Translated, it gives CASSLEQTASSGANVLTF.

CDR3 residues: CASSGGWDRPYEQYF. CDR3 coding DNA: TGTGCCAGCTCAGGGGGATGGGACAGACCCTACGAGCAGTACTTC. The rearrangement links TRBV18 to TRBJ2-7; 7 bases line up with TRBD1. The CDR3 length is 15 residues. Germline loops: CDR1 KGHSH, CDR2 LQKENI. J was trimmed by 2 bases and V by 5 bases; bases with no gene match: 9.

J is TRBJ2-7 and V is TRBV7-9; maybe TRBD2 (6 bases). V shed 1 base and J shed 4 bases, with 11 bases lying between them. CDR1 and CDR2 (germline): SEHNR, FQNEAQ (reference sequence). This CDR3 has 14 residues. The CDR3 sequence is CASSLGLGGYEQYF. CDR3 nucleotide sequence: TGTGCCAGCAGCTTAGGATTGGGGGGTTACGAGCAGTACTTC.

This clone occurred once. DNA for the CDR3: TGTGCCTGGAGCTTTTCCGGACGGCGGAACACTGAAGCTTTCTTT. This gives the protein CAWSFSGRRNTEAFF. The chain uses TRBV30 and TRBJ1-1; no clear D. Trimming removed 3 bases from V and 1 base from J, with 15 bases in between. Germline V gene data show CDR1 as GTSNPN and CDR2 as SVGIG (reference sequence). This CDR3 region has 15 residues.

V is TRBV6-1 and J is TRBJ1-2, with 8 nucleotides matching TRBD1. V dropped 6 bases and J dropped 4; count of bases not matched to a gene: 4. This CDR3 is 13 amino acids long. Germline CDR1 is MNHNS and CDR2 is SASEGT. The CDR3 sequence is CASRDRVPYGYTF. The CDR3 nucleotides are TGTGCCAGCAGGGACAGGGTCCCCTATGGCTACACCTTC.

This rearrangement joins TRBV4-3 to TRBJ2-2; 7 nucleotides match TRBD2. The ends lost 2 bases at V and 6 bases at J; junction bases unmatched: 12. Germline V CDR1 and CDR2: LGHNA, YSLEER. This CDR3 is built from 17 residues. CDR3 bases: TGCGCCAGCAGCCAATGGGAGGGTCTATCTAAGCCCGGGGAGCTGTTTTTT. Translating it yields CASSQWEGLSKPGELFF.

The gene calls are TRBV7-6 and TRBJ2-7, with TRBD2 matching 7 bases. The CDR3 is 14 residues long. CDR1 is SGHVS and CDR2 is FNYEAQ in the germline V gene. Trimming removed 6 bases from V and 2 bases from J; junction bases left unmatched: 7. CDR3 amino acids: CASSPGTTTYEQYF. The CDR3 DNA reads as TGTGCCAGCAGTCCCGGGACTACCACCTACGAGCAGTACTTC.

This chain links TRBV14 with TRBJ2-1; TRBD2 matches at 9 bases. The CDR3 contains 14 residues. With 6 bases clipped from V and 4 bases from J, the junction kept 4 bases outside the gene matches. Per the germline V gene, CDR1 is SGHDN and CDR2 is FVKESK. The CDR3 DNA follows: TGTGCCAGCAGTGGGCTAGCGGGATACAATGAGCAGTTCTTC. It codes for CASSGLAGYNEQFF.

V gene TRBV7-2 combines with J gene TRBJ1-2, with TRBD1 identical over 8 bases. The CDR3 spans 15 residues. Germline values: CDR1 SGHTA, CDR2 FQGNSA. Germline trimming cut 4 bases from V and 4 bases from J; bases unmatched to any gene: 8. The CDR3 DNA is TGTGCCAGCAGCTCGGCCCAGGGGGCGGTCTATGGCTACACCTTC. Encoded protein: CASSSAQGAVYGYTF.

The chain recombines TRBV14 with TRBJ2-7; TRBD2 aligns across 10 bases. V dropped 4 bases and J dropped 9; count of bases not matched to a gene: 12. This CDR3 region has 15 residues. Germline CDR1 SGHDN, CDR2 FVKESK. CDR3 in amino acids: CASSPRGLADLRQYF. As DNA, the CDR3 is TGTGCCAGCAGCCCCCGCGGACTAGCGGATCTGAGGCAGTACTTC.

The CDR3 DNA is TGTGCCAGCGACGGTGGGGAGACCCAGTACTTC. Amino acids: CASDGGETQYF. The V and J genes are TRBV25-1 and TRBJ2-5; D gene ambiguous. This CDR3 comprises 11 residues. CDR1 is MGHDK, CDR2 SYGVNS, per germline. Deletions cut 8 bases from V and 5 bases from J, with 9 bases between.

In nucleotides, the CDR3 is TGTGCCAGCAGTCGGGACAGGTCGATACTCAACTATGGCTACACCTTC. It yields the protein CASSRDRSILNYGYTF. The chain employs TRBV7-9 and TRBJ1-2, with 8 bases identical to TRBD1. CDR1 and CDR2 (germline): SEHNR, FQNEAQ (reference sequence). This CDR3 comprises 16 residues. With V trimmed by 6 bases and J by 2 bases, 11 bases remained unmatched.